A selection of T cell receptor beta chains follows, all from one sample in a study of blood T cell repertoires in COVID-19. The method was immunoSEQ multiplex PCR; TCRdb's version includes in-frame clones alone and lacks a portion of them. The data contain roughly 100,000 clones, roughly 85% of them singletons. Sequenced input: peripheral blood. These receptors were collected from a man aged 45-60 years in a cohort sampled during active COVID-19. Both conserved end residues are part of each CDR3. The D gene is left open where the match is weak. A clone size is listed for some rows: how often the clone was seen (once, few, many), or a class if it is expanded.

>TRBJ1-1|NA|TRBV27|NA
CASSQLGGVEAFF
TGTGCCAGCAGTCAATTGGGAGGGGTTGAAGCTTTCTTT
>TRBJ1-2|TRBD1|TRBV4-3|NA
CASSQGQGKNGYTF
TGCGCCAGCAGCCAAGGACAGGGGAAAAATGGCTACACCTTC
>TRBJ2-3|NA|TRBV6-1|NA
CASSEVGGGSTDTQYF
TGTGCCAGCAGTGAAGTTGGGGGGGGCAGCACAGATACGCAGTATTTT
>TRBJ2-5|TRBD2|TRBV14|NA
CASSQGRGEQETQYF
TGTGCCAGCAGCCAAGGTCGGGGGGAGCAAGAGACCCAGTACTTC
>TRBJ1-2|TRBD1|TRBV12-3/TRBV12-4|once
CASSPGQGIGYTF
TGTGCCAGCAGCCCGGGACAGGGAATTGGCTACACCTTC
>TRBJ2-6|TRBD1|TRBV7-9|NA
CASSPRTGAGANVLTF
TGTGCCAGCAGCCCTAGAACAGGGGCTGGGGCCAACGTCCTGACTTTC
>TRBJ2-7|TRBD1|TRBV5-4|once
CASSRDRGYEQYF
TGTGCCAGCAGCCGGGACAGGGGTTACGAGCAGTACTTC
>TRBJ1-3|NA|TRBV19|once
CASSSVGARNTIYF
TGTGCCAGTAGTTCGGTGGGAGCCCGAAACACCATATATTTT
>TRBJ2-6|NA|TRBV9|NA
CASSGGGRDRPGANVLTF
TGTGCCAGCTCGGGTGGGGGCCGGGATCGACCTGGGGCCAACGTCCTGACTTTC
>TRBJ2-6|NA|TRBV27|NA
CASREIGGTAAGANVLTF
TGTGCCAGCAGGGAAATAGGAGGAACAGCTGCTGGGGCCAACGTCCTGACTTTC
>TRBJ2-2|TRBD1|TRBV5-1|NA
CASSRDRVVGELFF
TGCGCCAGCAGCAGGGACAGGGTCGTTGGGGAGCTGTTTTTT
>TRBJ2-2|NA|TRBV5-4|few
CASTHGAGDTGELFF
TGTGCCAGCACCCACGGGGCAGGGGACACCGGGGAGCTGTTTTTT
>TRBJ2-7|TRBD2|TRBV3-1/TRBV3-2|NA
CASSQGLAGTYEQYF
TGTGCCAGCAGCCAAGGACTAGCGGGGACGTACGAGCAGTACTTC
>TRBJ1-2|TRBD1|TRBV19|once
CASRTGGPYGYTF
TGTGCCAGCAGGACAGGGGGGCCCTATGGCTACACCTTC
>TRBJ2-3|NA|TRBV6-5|NA
CASRNRGGPADTQYF
TGTGCCAGCAGGAACAGGGGGGGCCCAGCAGATACGCAGTATTTT
>TRBJ2-3|NA|TRBV24-1|NA
CATSDARVQINTQYF
TGTGCCACCAGTGATGCCCGAGTTCAAATTAATACGCAGTATTTT
>TRBJ1-2|TRBD1|TRBV4-1|NA
CASSQGPGDSKVYGYTF
TGCGCCAGCAGCCAAGGACCGGGGGACAGCAAAGTCTATGGCTACACCTTC
>TRBJ2-2|TRBD1|TRBV3-1/TRBV3-2|NA
CASSQELRTGGLNTGELFF
TGTGCCAGCAGCCAAGAGTTAAGGACAGGGGGCCTAAACACCGGGGAGCTGTTTTTT
>TRBJ1-1|NA|TRBV5-1|NA
CASTQQGNTEAFF
TGCGCCAGCACCCAACAGGGGAACACTGAAGCTTTCTTT
>TRBJ2-5|NA|TRBV5-1|NA
CASSLLETQYF
TGCGCCAGCAGCTTACTAGAGACCCAGTACTTC
>TRBJ2-1|NA|TRBV6-6|NA
CATETVYNEQFF
TGTGCCACCGAGACAGTCTACAATGAGCAGTTCTTC
>TRBJ2-5|NA|TRBV11-2|NA
CASSLDGPRGGGRETQYF
TGTGCCAGCAGCTTAGATGGCCCGAGGGGAGGGGGACGGGAGACCCAGTACTTC
>TRBJ1-5|NA|TRBV11-2|NA
CANLNGVGILPQHF
TGTGCCAACCTAAACGGGGTTGGAATTCTGCCCCAGCATTTT
>TRBJ1-6|TRBD1|TRBV9|NA
CASSVTGGNSPLHF
TGTGCCAGCAGCGTGACAGGGGGCAATTCACCCCTCCACTTT
>TRBJ2-3|NA|TRBV29-1|NA
CSVYKKGGVTDTQYF
TGCAGCGTTTACAAGAAGGGGGGGGTCACAGATACGCAGTATTTT
>TRBJ1-1|TRBD1|TRBV27|NA
CASSLVQGPEAFF
TGTGCCAGCAGTTTAGTACAGGGGCCTGAAGCTTTCTTT
>TRBJ2-2|TRBD1|TRBV6-2/TRBV6-3|NA
CASSWTGGDTGELFF
TGTGCCAGCAGTTGGACAGGGGGCGACACCGGGGAGCTGTTTTTT
>TRBJ2-4|TRBD1|TRBV28|NA
CASKNGGTGQNIQYF
TGTGCCAGCAAAAATGGGGGGACAGGTCAAAACATTCAGTACTTC
>TRBJ2-6|NA|TRBV6-1|NA
CASSVQFEAGANVLTF
TGTGCCAGCAGTGTCCAGTTCGAGGCTGGGGCCAACGTCCTGACTTTC
>TRBJ1-2|TRBD1|TRBV12-3/TRBV12-4|once
CASRLSTGGGYTF
TGTGCCAGCAGGCTCTCGACAGGGGGCGGCTACACCTTC
>TRBJ2-3|NA|TRBV5-1|NA
CASSPRLAAQGTDTQYF
TGCGCCAGCAGCCCCCGGCTAGCGGCCCAGGGGACAGATACGCAGTATTTT
>TRBJ2-5|TRBD2|TRBV5-1|NA
CASSYRSGEETQYF
TGCGCCAGCAGCTACCGGAGCGGGGAAGAGACCCAGTACTTC
>TRBJ2-3|TRBD2|TRBV24-1|NA
CATTSGGSVDTQYF
TGTGCCACGACTAGCGGGGGGTCGGTAGATACGCAGTATTTT
>TRBJ1-4|NA|TRBV6-5|NA
CASRATGPNEKLFF
TGTGCCAGCAGAGCGACAGGACCTAATGAAAAACTGTTTTTT
>TRBJ1-2|TRBD1|TRBV5-6|NA
CASSFPGGRYGYTF
TGTGCCAGCAGCTTCCCAGGGGGGAGGTATGGCTACACCTTC
>TRBJ1-2|NA|TRBV7-8|NA
CASSPRRQNGYTF
TGTGCCAGCAGCCCCAGACGACAGAATGGCTACACCTTC
>TRBJ2-5|TRBD1|TRBV19|NA
CASRAYTGGEETQYF
TGTGCCAGTAGGGCCTACACAGGGGGCGAAGAGACCCAGTACTTC
>TRBJ2-1|NA|TRBV11-2|NA
CASSLDLSGQFF
TGTGCCAGCAGCTTAGATCTCTCCGGGCAGTTCTTC
>TRBJ2-5|NA|TRBV18|NA
CASSPERETQYF
TGTGCCAGCTCACCAGAGCGGGAGACCCAGTACTTC
>TRBJ1-4|NA|TRBV4-2|few
CASSQEMVLAATNEKLFF
TGTGCCAGCAGCCAAGAGATGGTGTTAGCAGCAACTAATGAAAAACTGTTTTTT
>TRBJ1-4|NA|TRBV2|NA
CASSAQTQWDEKLFF
TGTGCCAGCAGTGCTCAGACACAGTGGGATGAAAAACTGTTTTTT
>TRBJ1-6|TRBD1|TRBV11-3|NA
CASSYKTGGAAPLHF
TGTGCCAGCAGCTATAAGACAGGGGGCGCGGCACCCCTCCACTTT
>TRBJ1-5|TRBD1|TRBV20-1|NA
CSASTGVGQPQHF
TGCAGTGCAAGTACAGGGGTAGGTCAGCCCCAGCATTTT
>TRBJ2-1|NA|TRBV5-4|NA
CASPRLPTEQFF
TGTGCCAGCCCGCGGCTGCCGACTGAGCAGTTCTTC
>TRBJ2-5|TRBD1|TRBV28|NA
CASRIDGTGGTQYF
TGTGCCAGCAGGATAGATGGGACAGGAGGGACCCAGTACTTC
>TRBJ2-1|NA|TRBV7-7|NA
CASSLDGSSYNEQFF
TGTGCTAGCAGCCTTGACGGGAGCTCCTACAATGAGCAGTTCTTC
>TRBJ2-1|TRBD1|TRBV18|NA
CASSPGQGNEQFF
TGTGCCAGCTCACCGGGACAGGGGAATGAGCAGTTCTTC
>TRBJ2-2|NA|TRBV7-2|NA
CASSKDRDTGELFF
TGTGCCAGCAGCAAGGACAGAGACACCGGGGAGCTGTTTTTT
>TRBJ2-7|NA|TRBV20-1|NA
CSALRGYEQYF
TGCAGTGCTCTCAGGGGTTACGAGCAGTACTTC
>TRBJ2-7|TRBD2|TRBV2|NA
CASSSSGGPTYEQYF
TGTGCCAGCAGCTCTAGCGGGGGGCCAACCTACGAGCAGTACTTC
>TRBJ2-3|TRBD1|TRBV6-4|NA
CASSDGTGATDTQYF
TGTGCCAGCAGTGACGGGACAGGGGCCACAGATACGCAGTATTTT
>TRBJ2-7|TRBD1|TRBV7-9|NA
CASSLGGTGGFYEQYF
TGTGCCAGCAGCTTAGGGGGGACAGGGGGTTTCTACGAGCAGTACTTC
>TRBJ2-7|TRBD1|TRBV7-9|NA
CASSRNAPGQYEQYF
TGTGCCAGCAGCCGAAACGCTCCGGGACAGTACGAGCAGTACTTC
>TRBJ1-6|NA|TRBV5-1|NA
CASSLGRDTYNSPLHF
TGCGCCAGCAGCTTGGGCAGGGACACCTATAATTCACCCCTCCACTTT
>TRBJ2-3|NA|TRBV27|NA
CASSLRWADTQYF
TGTGCCAGCAGTTTAAGGTGGGCGGATACGCAGTATTTT
>TRBJ2-5|TRBD1|TRBV10-2|NA
CASRVEGQIGKTQYF
TGCGCCAGCAGAGTCGAGGGACAGATCGGGAAGACCCAGTACTTC